Listed below are T cell receptor beta chains from one sample, sequenced in a study of blood T cell repertoires in COVID-19. The protocol was immunoSEQ multiplex PCR, while the TCRdb copy is restricted to in-frame clones and leaves out a portion. The table lists some 200,000 clones, about nine tenths of them singletons. Source material: PBMCs or T cells enriched from blood (not recorded which). The source of these receptors is a woman between 18 and 29 years old who had recovered from COVID-19. Each CDR3 is given with its conserved first and last residue. A D gene is named only where the DNA matches it firmly. Some rows have no size entry. The others give once, few or many, or a class for an expanded clone.

NA	TRBV18	TRBJ2-7	NA	13	TGTGCCAGCTCACCAGCGGTCTCCTACGAGCAGTACTTC	CASSPAVSYEQYF
TRBD2	TRBV5-1	TRBJ2-6	NA	22	TGCGCCAGCAGCCACGGGGATGGACTAGCGGTCCGCGAGGTCTCTGGGGCCAACGTCCTGACTTTC	CASSHGDGLAVREVSGANVLTF
TRBD2	TRBV4-1	TRBJ2-7	NA	16	TGCGCCAGCAGCCCCGAGACTAGCGGGTCCGCCTACGAGCAGTACTTC	CASSPETSGSAYEQYF
TRBD2	TRBV6-2/TRBV6-3	TRBJ2-7	NA	16	TGTGCCAGCAGTGGCACTAGCGGGAGGCTTCCCTACGAGCAGTACTTC	CASSGTSGRLPYEQYF
TRBD2	TRBV7-9	TRBJ2-1	NA	16	TGTGCCAGCAGTCGACATCTAGCGGGGACCGACAATGAGCAGTTCTTC	CASSRHLAGTDNEQFF
TRBD1	TRBV7-2	TRBJ1-1	few	14	TGTGCCAGCAGCTTAGAGGGGGCCGGAACTGAAGCTTTCTTT	CASSLEGAGTEAFF
NA	TRBV27	TRBJ1-5	few	12	TGTGCCACCCGACAGGGCAATCAGCCCCAGCATTTT	CATRQGNQPQHF
NA	TRBV11-2	TRBJ1-2	NA	16	TGTGCCAGCAGCTTAGAACCTGCACAGAAATCATATGGCTACACCTTC	CASSLEPAQKSYGYTF
TRBD1	TRBV7-2	TRBJ1-4	NA	16	TGTGCCAGCAGCTGGTTACAGGGGGCAGTGGGTGAAAAACTGTTTTTT	CASSWLQGAVGEKLFF
TRBD1	TRBV5-1	TRBJ2-2	NA	15	TGCGCCAGCAGCTTGGTTGACAGGGAAGCCGGGGAGCTGTTTTTT	CASSLVDREAGELFF
NA	TRBV28	TRBJ2-6	NA	15	TGTGCCAGCTCTGCGCCAAGTTCTGGGGCCAACGTCCTGACTTTC	CASSAPSSGANVLTF
TRBD2	TRBV6-5	TRBJ2-1	NA	15	TGTGCCAGCAGTCCGGATTCTAGCGGGTACAATGAGCAGTTCTTC	CASSPDSSGYNEQFF
TRBD1	TRBV9	TRBJ2-5	NA	14	TGTGCCAGCAGCGGGACAGGGATTGGGGAGACCCAGTACTTC	CASSGTGIGETQYF
NA	TRBV18	TRBJ2-7	once	12	TGTGCCAGCTCACCGCGACAGTACGAGCAGTACTTC	CASSPRQYEQYF
NA	TRBV7-3	TRBJ2-6	NA	17	TGTGCCAGCAGCTTAATTGCCGGGGGCTCTGGGGCCAACGTCCTGACTTTC	CASSLIAGGSGANVLTF
NA	TRBV7-3	TRBJ2-5	NA	16	TGTGCCAGCAGCTTCATGGGACAAGGATCCAGGGAGACCCAGTACTTC	CASSFMGQGSRETQYF
NA	TRBV5-1	TRBJ2-4	NA	15	TGCGCCAGCAGCTTGAACGGGGGAGCCAAAAACATTCAGTACTTC	CASSLNGGAKNIQYF
NA	TRBV28	TRBJ2-2	NA	16	TGTGCCAGCAGTCCGCCGGGGGGCGCAGGTACCGGGGAGCTGTTTTTT	CASSPPGGAGTGELFF
TRBD1	TRBV18	TRBJ2-3	NA	15	TGTGCCAGCTCAGGAGGACAGGGAGGCGCAGATACGCAGTATTTT	CASSGGQGGADTQYF
NA	TRBV4-1	TRBJ2-1	NA	14	TGCGCCAGCAGCCGTCAGGACAAAAACAATGAGCAGTTCTTC	CASSRQDKNNEQFF
NA	TRBV5-1	TRBJ1-3	NA	16	TGCGCCAGCAGCAAACAGGGAACTTTCTCTGGAAACACCATATATTTT	CASSKQGTFSGNTIYF
NA	TRBV6-1	TRBJ2-7	NA	13	TGTGCCAGCAGTGAACCGGTCTCCTACGAGCAGTACTTC	CASSEPVSYEQYF
NA	TRBV27	TRBJ2-3	NA	13	TGTGCCAGCAGTCCAAGCCCCCCAGATACGCAGTATTTT	CASSPSPPDTQYF
TRBD2	TRBV6-5	TRBJ2-3	once	15	TGTGCCAGCAGTTCAGGGACTAGCGACACAGATACGCAGTATTTT	CASSSGTSDTDTQYF
NA	TRBV30	TRBJ2-3	once	11	TGTGCCTGGAAATCCGGAGATACGCAGTATTTT	CAWKSGDTQYF
NA	TRBV12-3/TRBV12-4	TRBJ2-1	NA	12	TGTGCCAGCCAGACAGTATACAATGAGCAGTTCTTC	CASQTVYNEQFF
TRBD2	TRBV7-3	TRBJ2-7	NA	13	TGTGCCAGCAGCCCTAGCGGGGCCTCCGAGCAGTACTTC	CASSPSGASEQYF
TRBD1	TRBV27	TRBJ1-6	NA	17	TGTGCCAGCAGTCCACTTTTCAGGGGGCCGATTGGATTCTCCCTCCACTTT	CASSPLFRGPIGFSLHF
TRBD2	TRBV10-3	TRBJ2-1	NA	14	TGTGCCATCAGCGGGACTAGCGGGACCAATGAGCAGTTCTTC	CAISGTSGTNEQFF
TRBD2	TRBV9	TRBJ2-1	few	16	TGTGCCAGCAGCCTTTCTAGCGGGACCGCTGGCAATGAGCAGTTCTTC	CASSLSSGTAGNEQFF
TRBD1	TRBV24-1	TRBJ1-2	NA	14	TGTGCCACCAGTGATAGGACAGGGATCTATGGCTACACCTTC	CATSDRTGIYGYTF
TRBD1	TRBV11-2	TRBJ1-1	NA	16	TGTGCCAGCAGACTAGGGACAGGGTTCATGAACACTGAAGCTTTCTTT	CASRLGTGFMNTEAFF
NA	TRBV27	TRBJ2-1	NA	15	TGTGCCAGCAGTTTACGGCAGCTAGCTTACAATGAGCAGTTCTTC	CASSLRQLAYNEQFF
NA	TRBV7-8	TRBJ2-1	NA	15	TGTGCCAGCAGCTTTGAGGGAGGAGTCTACAATGAGCAGTTCTTC	CASSFEGGVYNEQFF
NA	TRBV5-1	TRBJ2-5	NA	17	TGCGCCAGCAGCAAGGTCGGGGTACGAATTGGGTTAGAGACCCAGTACTTC	CASSKVGVRIGLETQYF
TRBD1	TRBV5-1	TRBJ1-2	once	14	TGCGCCAGCACTTTAGGGGGCTCAGACTATGGCTACACCTTC	CASTLGGSDYGYTF
TRBD1	TRBV9	TRBJ1-4	NA	15	TGTGCCAGCAGCGAGAGGGACAGAGTTGAGGAAAAACTGTTTTTT	CASSERDRVEEKLFF
TRBD1	TRBV2	TRBJ1-6	NA	15	TGTGCCAGCAGGCAAGAAGGGGGCCAGAATTCACCCCTCCACTTT	CASRQEGGQNSPLHF
TRBD1	TRBV7-9	TRBJ1-2	NA	13	TGTGCCAGCAGCTACGACAGGGCGAGAGGCTACACCTTC	CASSYDRARGYTF
NA	TRBV12-3/TRBV12-4	TRBJ2-1	NA	13	TGTGCCAGCACCTTGGGGGGATACAATGAGCAGTTCTTC	CASTLGGYNEQFF
NA	TRBV11-3	TRBJ2-7	NA	13	TGTGCCAGCAGCCGGGGGTTGATCTACGAGCAGTACTTC	CASSRGLIYEQYF
NA	TRBV5-1	TRBJ1-4	NA	15	TGCGCCAGCAGCCCCGGACAGTGGGGCGATGAAAAACTGTTTTTT	CASSPGQWGDEKLFF
NA	TRBV7-9	TRBJ1-6	NA	16	TGTGCCAGCAGCCCCAGTGGGAGCTCCTATAATTCACCCCTCCACTTT	CASSPSGSSYNSPLHF
TRBD2	TRBV28	TRBJ2-3	NA	16	TGTGCCAGCAGTTTATATCCTAGCGGGGTCCGAGATACGCAGTATTTT	CASSLYPSGVRDTQYF
TRBD1	TRBV30	TRBJ1-4	NA	17	TGTGCCTGGAGTGTACCATCTCTCGTCAGGGGGAATGAAAAACTGTTTTTT	CAWSVPSLVRGNEKLFF